This is a list of T cell receptor beta chains from one sample in a study of Ad26.COV2.S vaccination and SARS-CoV-2 variants. Repertoires were generated with immunoSEQ multiplex PCR, while TCRdb's copy carries only in-frame clones and drops some. This table has 200,000 to 300,000 clones, around 85% appearing once. Sequences were derived from peripheral blood, sampled in a trial of Ad26.COV2.S vaccine versus placebo. The receptors were gathered from a person aged 18-65 years who received the Ad26.COV2.S COVID-19 vaccine or a placebo. Each CDR3 is given without its conserved first and last residue. Each record gives: V gene, J gene, CDR3 protein.

TRBV6-5	TRBJ2-3	ASSRGGAGTDTQY
TRBV7-2	TRBJ2-3	ASGPAGHTDTQY
TRBV25-1	TRBJ1-1	ASSEYDSLMNTEAF
TRBV4-1	TRBJ1-3	ASSHPGAGFNTIY
TRBV11-2	TRBJ2-3	ASSPKTGGVPDTQY
TRBV7-2	TRBJ1-2	ASSPPGTATSRRT
TRBV27	TRBJ1-6	ASSSQDSPLH
TRBV7-2	TRBJ1-4	ASSLVRGKSNEKLF
TRBV2	TRBJ2-3	ASSPGVGLTDTQY
TRBV7-2	TRBJ2-1	ASRPGERGRHEQF
TRBV27	TRBJ2-7	ASNRGGAPNEQY
TRBV6-5	TRBJ2-2	ASRPTGAPRELF
TRBV4-2	TRBJ2-2	ASSQDKSRAGELF
TRBV7-2	TRBJ2-3	ASSPGLAGAADTQY
TRBV7-9	TRBJ1-2	ASSTPRALFYGYT
TRBV3-1/TRBV3-2	TRBJ1-4	ASSPDLNRGASEKLF
TRBV5-1	TRBJ2-5	ASSPRTSGIETQY
TRBV6-2/TRBV6-3	TRBJ1-2	ASSYGGANYGYT
TRBV10-3	TRBJ2-5	AISDLVDQETQY
TRBV12-3/TRBV12-4	TRBJ1-2	ASSAQGYYGYT
TRBV29-1	TRBJ2-3	GYDRGGTDTQY
TRBV4-3	TRBJ2-5	ASSPYLTSGWETQY
TRBV2	TRBJ1-3	ASSEVGGNTIY
TRBV11-3	TRBJ2-1	ASSLGTGTSGRHGYNEQF
TRBV7-3	TRBJ2-2	ASSSGLNTGELF
TRBV7-3	TRBJ1-2	ASSPDSASGYT
TRBV30	TRBJ2-2	ACPPGTILSTGELF
TRBV5-4	TRBJ1-6	ASSLDGTVNSPLH
TRBV30	TRBJ1-5	AWSEGQGLGQPQH
TRBV9	TRBJ1-6	ASSASMGGSNSPLH
TRBV27	TRBJ2-5	ASSLSSAQGRGPYRTQY
TRBV5-8	TRBJ2-1	ASSSGLAGGFNEQF
TRBV5-6	TRBJ1-4	ASSWGQGADEKLF
TRBV5-1	TRBJ2-7	ASSQGQGATWEQY
TRBV9	TRBJ1-2	ASSVVWVPTSNYGYT
TRBV28	TRBJ1-2	ASSLFGHYGYT
TRBV2	TRBJ2-1	ASSEHSNEQF
TRBV6-2/TRBV6-3	TRBJ1-5	ASSTTRAGYQPQH
TRBV18	TRBJ2-2	ASSGTNTGELF
TRBV6-6	TRBJ2-4	ASSYELAGAKNIQY
TRBV7-3	TRBJ2-2	ASSQAGVYTGELF
TRBV11-2	TRBJ1-2	ASSLVRGASGYT
TRBV15	TRBJ2-1	ATSNRDKGNNEQF
TRBV7-9	TRBJ2-7	ASSLESGGFPYEQY
TRBV6-2/TRBV6-3	TRBJ1-1	ASSFLQMNTEAF
TRBV9	TRBJ1-1	ASSPRTGARGGTEAF
TRBV9	TRBJ2-2	ASSLGLTNTGELF
TRBV5-1	TRBJ2-5	ASALLLAGEGTQY
TRBV19	TRBJ1-3	ASSILTGGAGNTIY
TRBV4-1	TRBJ2-7	ASSQPDREAGEQY
TRBV4-1	TRBJ1-1	ASSLQGGGNTEAF
TRBV11-2	TRBJ2-2	ASSLGTWDKNTGELF